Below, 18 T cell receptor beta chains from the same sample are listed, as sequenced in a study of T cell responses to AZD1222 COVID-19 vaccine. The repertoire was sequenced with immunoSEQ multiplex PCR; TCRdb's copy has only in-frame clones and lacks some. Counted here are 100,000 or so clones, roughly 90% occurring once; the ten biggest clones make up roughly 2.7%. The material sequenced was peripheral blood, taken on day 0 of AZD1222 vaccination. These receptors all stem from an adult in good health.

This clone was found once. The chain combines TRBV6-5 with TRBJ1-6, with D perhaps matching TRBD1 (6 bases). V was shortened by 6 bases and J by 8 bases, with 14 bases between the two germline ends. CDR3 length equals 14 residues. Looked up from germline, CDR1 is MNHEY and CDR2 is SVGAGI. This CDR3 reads CASSRLGADSPLHF. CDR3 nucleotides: TGTGCCAGCAGCCGACTGGGGGCTGATTCACCCCTCCACTTT.

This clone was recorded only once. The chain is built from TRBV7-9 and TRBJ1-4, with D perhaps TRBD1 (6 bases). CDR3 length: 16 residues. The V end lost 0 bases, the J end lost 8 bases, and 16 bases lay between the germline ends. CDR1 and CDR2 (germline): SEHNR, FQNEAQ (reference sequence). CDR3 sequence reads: CASSLAVGGLGEKLFF. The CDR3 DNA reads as TGTGCCAGCAGCTTAGCGGTCGGGGGGCTTGGGGAAAAACTGTTTTTT. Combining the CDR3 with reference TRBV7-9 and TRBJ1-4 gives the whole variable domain DTGVSQNPRHKITKRGQNVTFRCDPISEHNRLYWYRQTLGQGPEFLTYFQNEAQLEKSRLLSDRFSAERPKGSFSTLEIQRTEQGDSAMYLCASSLAVGGLGEKLFFGSGTQLSVL.

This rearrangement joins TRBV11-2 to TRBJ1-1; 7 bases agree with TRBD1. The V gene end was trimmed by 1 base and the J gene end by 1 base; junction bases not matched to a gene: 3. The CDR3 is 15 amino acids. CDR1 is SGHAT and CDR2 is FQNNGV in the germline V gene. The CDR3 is CASSLGQGWNTEAFF. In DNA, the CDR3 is TGTGCCAGCAGCTTAGGACAGGGTTGGAACACTGAAGCTTTCTTT.

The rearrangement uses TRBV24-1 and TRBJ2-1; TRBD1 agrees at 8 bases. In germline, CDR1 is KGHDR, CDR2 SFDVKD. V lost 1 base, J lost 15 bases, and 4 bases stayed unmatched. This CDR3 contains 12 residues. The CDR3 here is CATSDFRTGWFF. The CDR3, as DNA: TGTGCCACCAGTGATTTCAGGACAGGGTGGTTCTTC.

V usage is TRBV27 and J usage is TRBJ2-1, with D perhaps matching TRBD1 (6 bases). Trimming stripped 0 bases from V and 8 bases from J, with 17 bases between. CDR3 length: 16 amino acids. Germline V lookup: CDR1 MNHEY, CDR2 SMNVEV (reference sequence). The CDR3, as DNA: TGTGCCAGCAGTTTATCCAGGGGACAATCCTGGGATGAGCAGTTCTTC. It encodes CASSLSRGQSWDEQFF.

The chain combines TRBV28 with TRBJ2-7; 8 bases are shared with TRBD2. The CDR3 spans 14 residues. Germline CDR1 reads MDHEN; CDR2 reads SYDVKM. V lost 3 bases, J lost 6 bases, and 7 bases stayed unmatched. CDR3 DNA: TGTGCCAGCAGTTTCATGGGACTAGTCTCCGAGCAGTACTTC. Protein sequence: CASSFMGLVSEQYF.

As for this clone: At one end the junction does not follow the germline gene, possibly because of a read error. The CDR3 here is CASSFEGRPAF. Written as DNA, the CDR3 is TGTGCCAGCAGTTTCGAGGGACGCCCCGCCTTC. V is TRBV28 and J is TRBJ1-2; TRBD1 might be the D (5 bases). The CDR3 totals 11 residues. Per germline, CDR1 MDHEN and CDR2 SYDVKM.

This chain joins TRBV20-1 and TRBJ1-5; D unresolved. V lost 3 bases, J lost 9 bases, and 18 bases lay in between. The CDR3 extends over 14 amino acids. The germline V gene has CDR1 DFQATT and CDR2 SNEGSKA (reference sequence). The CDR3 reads CSASDVVGGVPQHF. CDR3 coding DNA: TGCAGTGCTAGTGACGTAGTAGGTGGGGTGCCCCAGCATTTT.

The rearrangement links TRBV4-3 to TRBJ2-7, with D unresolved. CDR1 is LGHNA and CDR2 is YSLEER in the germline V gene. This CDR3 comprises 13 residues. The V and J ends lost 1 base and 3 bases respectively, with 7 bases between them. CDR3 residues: CASSQAIGYEQYF. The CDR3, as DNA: TGCGCCAGCAGCCAAGCCATTGGCTACGAGCAGTACTTC.

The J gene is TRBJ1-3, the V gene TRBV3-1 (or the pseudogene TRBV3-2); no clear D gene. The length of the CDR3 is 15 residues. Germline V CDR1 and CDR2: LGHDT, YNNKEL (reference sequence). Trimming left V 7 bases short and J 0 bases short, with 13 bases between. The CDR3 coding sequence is TGTGCCAGCACCGTAACTTTGAACTCTGGAAACACCATATATTTT. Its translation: CASTVTLNSGNTIYF.

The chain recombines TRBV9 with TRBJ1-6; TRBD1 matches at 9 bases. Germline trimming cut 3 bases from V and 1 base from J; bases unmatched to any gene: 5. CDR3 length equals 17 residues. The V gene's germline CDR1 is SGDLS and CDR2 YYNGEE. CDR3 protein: CASSAGTGSSYNSPLHF. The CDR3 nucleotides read TGTGCCAGCAGCGCTGGGACAGGGTCGTCCTATAATTCACCCCTCCACTTT.

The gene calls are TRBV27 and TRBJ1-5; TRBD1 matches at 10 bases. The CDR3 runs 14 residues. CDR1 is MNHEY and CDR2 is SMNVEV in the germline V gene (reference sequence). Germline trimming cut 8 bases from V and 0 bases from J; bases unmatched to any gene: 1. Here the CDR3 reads CASRQGASNQPQHF. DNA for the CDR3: TGTGCCAGCCGACAGGGGGCTAGCAATCAGCCCCAGCATTTT.

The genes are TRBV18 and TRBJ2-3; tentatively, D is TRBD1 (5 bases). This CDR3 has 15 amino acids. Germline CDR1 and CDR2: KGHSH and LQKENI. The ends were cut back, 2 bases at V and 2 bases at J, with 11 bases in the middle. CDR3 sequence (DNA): TGTGCCAGCTCACCAGACAGAACCTACACAGATACGCAGTATTTT. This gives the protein CASSPDRTYTDTQYF.

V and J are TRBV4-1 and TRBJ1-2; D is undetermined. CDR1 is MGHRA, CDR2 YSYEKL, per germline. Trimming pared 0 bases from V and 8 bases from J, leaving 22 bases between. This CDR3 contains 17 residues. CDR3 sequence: CASSQDLKPKSGWGYTF. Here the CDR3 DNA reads TGCGCCAGCAGCCAAGATCTAAAACCCAAATCGGGGTGGGGCTACACCTTC.

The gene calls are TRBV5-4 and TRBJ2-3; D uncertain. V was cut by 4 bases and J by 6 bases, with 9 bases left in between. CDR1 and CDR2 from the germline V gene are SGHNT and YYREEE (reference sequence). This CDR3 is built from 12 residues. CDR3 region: CASSGTADTQYF. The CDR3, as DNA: TGTGCCAGCAGCGGAACGGCCGATACGCAGTATTTT.

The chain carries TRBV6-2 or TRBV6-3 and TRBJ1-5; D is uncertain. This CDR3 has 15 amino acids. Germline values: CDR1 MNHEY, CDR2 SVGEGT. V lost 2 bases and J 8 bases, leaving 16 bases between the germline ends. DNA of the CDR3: TGTGCCAGCAGTTACGAGCGCAGGCTCATCAAGCCCCAGCATTTT. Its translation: CASSYERRLIKPQHF.

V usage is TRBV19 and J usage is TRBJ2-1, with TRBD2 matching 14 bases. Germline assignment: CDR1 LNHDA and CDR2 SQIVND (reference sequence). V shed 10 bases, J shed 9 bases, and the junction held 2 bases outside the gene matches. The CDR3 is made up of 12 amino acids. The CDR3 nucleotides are TGTGCCACCGGGACTAGCGGGAGTGAGCAGTTCTTC. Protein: CATGTSGSEQFF.

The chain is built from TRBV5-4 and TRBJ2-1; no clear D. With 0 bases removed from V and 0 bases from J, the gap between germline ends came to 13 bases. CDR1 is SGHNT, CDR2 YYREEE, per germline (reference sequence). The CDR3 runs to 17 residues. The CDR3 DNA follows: TGTGCCAGCAGCTTGGTGGGCAACCCTAGCTCCTACAATGAGCAGTTCTTC. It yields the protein CASSLVGNPSSYNEQFF. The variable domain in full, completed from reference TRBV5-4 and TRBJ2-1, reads ETGVTQSPTHLIKTRGQQVTLRCSSQSGHNTVSWYQQALGQGPQFIFQYYREEENGRGNFPPRFSGLQFPNYSSELNVNALELDDSALYLCASSLVGNPSSYNEQFFGPGTRLTVL.